Listed here are 32 T cell receptor beta chains from one sample, sequenced in a study of radiation and T cells in renal cell carcinoma. The assay was immunoSEQ multiplex PCR, and TCRdb's table has in-frame clones only and misses some. The sample yields 140,000 or so clones, 75% to 90% seen once. Described time point: blood 4 weeks post-SBRT, at nephrectomy. The sample's treatment: 15 Gy SBRT to primary tumor, nephrectomy 4 weeks later. The sequencing here drew on blood, taken from a patient whose treatment included radiotherapy and nephrectomy. The origin of the receptors is a woman in her forties or fifties with renal cell carcinoma.

This chain joins TRBV30 and TRBJ2-4, with a tentative D call TRBD2 (6 bases). Trimming left V 0 bases short and J 1 base short, with 10 bases between. CDR1 and CDR2 from the germline V gene are GTSNPN and SVGIG (reference sequence). The CDR3 contains 15 residues. In nucleotides, the CDR3 is TGTGCCTGGAGTGTACTGGAGGGGGCCAAAAACATTCAGTACTTC. Encoded protein: CAWSVLEGAKNIQYF.

The chain recombines TRBV6-6 with TRBJ2-1; TRBD2 aligns across 7 bases. The CDR3 consists of 14 residues. V lost 4 bases and J lost 7; bases outside the gene matches: 7. Per germline, CDR1 MNHNY and CDR2 SVGAGI (reference sequence). CDR3 sequence reads: CASSWTGGKNEQFF. DNA for the CDR3: TGTGCCAGCAGTTGGACGGGGGGTAAGAATGAGCAGTTCTTC.

This rearrangement joins TRBV7-8 to TRBJ2-1; D unclear. V was shortened by 2 bases and J by 0 bases, with 8 bases between the two germline ends. This CDR3 is 15 amino acids long. Germline V gene lookup returns CDR1 SGHVS and CDR2 FQNEAQ. CDR3 sequence: CASSLRQSSYNEQFF. DNA of the CDR3: TGTGCCAGCAGCTTAAGGCAGAGCTCCTACAATGAGCAGTTCTTC.

V and J are TRBV9 and TRBJ2-3, with TRBD2 matching over 13 bases. The germline V gene has CDR1 SGDLS and CDR2 YYNGEE. The CDR3 extends over 16 amino acids. The trim removed 4 bases at V and 5 bases at J, leaving 7 bases unmatched. CDR3 coding DNA: TGTGCCAGCAGCTCGAGGACTAGCGGGGGTGTAGATACGCAGTATTTT. Residues: CASSSRTSGGVDTQYF.

A single count supports this clone. The chain links TRBV7-8 to TRBJ2-2; the match to TRBD1 covers 9 bases. The trim removed 5 bases at V and 7 bases at J, leaving 8 bases unmatched. Germline loops: CDR1 SGHVS, CDR2 FQNEAQ. The CDR3 runs 15 residues. CDR3 DNA: TGTGCCAGCAGCCCCGGGACAGGGTCCAACGGGGAGCTGTTTTTT. Encoded protein: CASSPGTGSNGELFF.

V is TRBV4-3 and J is TRBJ2-1; 11 nucleotides match TRBD2. The CDR3 runs 16 residues. V gave up 3 bases and J gave up 3 bases; unmatched junction bases: 4. Germline-derived CDR1 and CDR2 are LGHNA and YSLEER. CDR3 protein: CASSQTLAGGYNEQFF. For the CDR3, the DNA is TGCGCCAGCAGCCAGACCCTAGCGGGAGGCTACAATGAGCAGTTCTTC.

The CDR3 DNA reads TGTGCCAGCAGTCTGCCAGGGGGCGGAGGTCAGCCCCAGCATTTT. Its protein is CASSLPGGGGQPQHF. V is TRBV28 and J is TRBJ1-5; 8 nucleotides agree with TRBD1. Germline V CDR1 and CDR2: MDHEN, SYDVKM. With 5 bases clipped from V and 6 bases from J, the junction kept 9 bases outside the gene matches. The CDR3 spans 15 residues.

This sequence joins TRBV29-1 and TRBJ1-2, with D possibly being TRBD1 (5 bases). Between the trimmed V and J ends, which lost 7 bases and 8 bases, there was a span of 23 bases. CDR1 SQVTM and CDR2 ANQGSEA come from the germline V gene. CDR3 size: 14 residues. The CDR3 spells CSAAGGDADGGYTF. CDR3 bases: TGCAGCGCTGCTGGTGGGGACGCTGACGGCGGCTACACCTTC.

This sequence joins TRBV6-5 and TRBJ2-7; TRBD1 is a possible D gene (5 bases). In germline, CDR1 is MNHEY, CDR2 SVGAGI. The V end lost 0 bases, the J end lost 4 bases, and 7 bases lay between the germline ends. The CDR3 sequence is 13 residues long. The CDR3 spells CASSYSGPYEQYF. CDR3 DNA sequence: TGTGCCAGCAGTTACTCGGGGCCTTACGAGCAGTACTTC.

This rearrangement joins TRBV6-1 to TRBJ1-1; perhaps TRBD1 as D (6 bases). CDR1 MNHNS and CDR2 SASEGT come from the germline V gene. The CDR3 contains 13 residues. V was pared by 6 bases and J by 2 bases, with 10 bases between. Here the CDR3 DNA reads TGTGCCAGCAGGCGGACAGATAACACTGAAGCTTTCTTT. Protein sequence: CASRRTDNTEAFF.

The chain carries TRBV6-4 and TRBJ2-3; D is uncertain. CDR1 and CDR2 from the germline V gene are MRHNA and SNTAGT. This CDR3 is 16 amino acids long. V gave up 2 bases and J gave up 0 bases, with 12 bases separating them. The CDR3 DNA reads TGTGCCAGCAGTGACCCGACACGATTTAGCACAGATACGCAGTATTTT. Its protein is CASSDPTRFSTDTQYF.

V is TRBV28 and J is TRBJ2-5; 7 bases fit TRBD2. Germline-derived CDR1 and CDR2 are MDHEN and SYDVKM. This CDR3 is 17 amino acids long. The V and J ends lost 8 bases and 3 bases, in that order; junction bases with no gene match: 18. Here the CDR3 reads CASGDGGRGSGEETQYF. The CDR3 nucleotides are TGTGCCAGCGGAGATGGGGGACGCGGGAGTGGGGAAGAGACCCAGTACTTC.

This sequence joins TRBV6-6 and TRBJ1-5; D remains unclear. V was trimmed by 4 bases and J by 3 bases, leaving 13 bases between them. CDR1 and CDR2 from the germline V gene are MNHNY and SVGAGI (reference sequence). The CDR3 is made up of 15 amino acids. The CDR3 DNA sequence: TGTGCCAGCAGTTGGAACCCCGAAATCAATCAGCCCCAGCATTTT. Its protein is CASSWNPEINQPQHF.

This rearrangement joins TRBV28 to TRBJ1-2, with 7 bases that match TRBD1. Trimming cost V 6 bases and J 2 bases; bases outside gene matches: 15. CDR1 is MDHEN, CDR2 SYDVKM, per germline. The CDR3 consists of 17 residues. CDR3 region: CASRDPGDGGGNYGYTF. The CDR3, as DNA: TGTGCCAGCAGAGACCCGGGAGATGGAGGGGGCAACTATGGCTACACCTTC.

The chain recombines TRBV27 with TRBJ1-2; unclear D gene. The CDR3 has 14 amino acids. The V end was cut by 2 bases, the J end by 4 bases, with 11 bases between. CDR1 and CDR2 (germline): MNHEY, SMNVEV (reference sequence). The CDR3 spells CASSLKRSGYGYTF. The CDR3 bases are TGTGCCAGCAGTTTAAAGAGGTCGGGCTATGGCTACACCTTC.

V and J are TRBV27 and TRBJ2-2, with D tentatively TRBD2 (5 bases). The V and J ends lost 0 bases and 3 bases respectively, with 11 bases between them. Germline CDR1 reads MNHEY; CDR2 reads SMNVEV (reference sequence). CDR3 length equals 16 residues. The CDR3 sequence is CASSLSAVLDTGELFF. Here the CDR3 DNA reads TGTGCCAGCAGTTTATCGGCCGTACTAGACACCGGGGAGCTGTTTTTT.

The chain combines TRBV9 with TRBJ2-3; no clear D gene. Germline V gene lookup returns CDR1 SGDLS and CDR2 YYNGEE. The CDR3 consists of 14 residues. The V end was cut by 3 bases, the J end by 1 base, with 9 bases between. The CDR3 protein is CASSASFGTDTQYF. DNA of the CDR3: TGTGCCAGCAGCGCCTCCTTCGGCACAGATACGCAGTATTTT.

CDR3 in DNA: TGTGCCAGCAGCCCCCAGGGAGGCGGATTCCAAGAGACCCAGTACTTC. This codes for CASSPQGGGFQETQYF. The V call is TRBV2, the J call TRBJ2-5, with D possibly being TRBD2 (6 bases). This CDR3 has 16 residues. Germline V gives CDR1 SNHLY, CDR2 FYNNEI. Trimming took 6 bases from V and 1 from J, leaving 18 bases between them. Together with reference TRBV2 and TRBJ2-5, the CDR3 gives the full variable domain: EPEVTQTPSHQVTQMGQEVILRCVPISNHLYFYWYRQILGQKVEFLVSFYNNEISEKSEIFDDQFSVERPDGSNFTLKIRSTKLEDSAMYFCASSPQGGGFQETQYFGPGTRLLVL.

J is TRBJ2-1 and V is TRBV6-1; 9 bases line up with TRBD2. The V gene's germline CDR1 is MNHNS and CDR2 SASEGT. V shed 1 base and J 4 bases; nucleotides not matched to a gene: 11. The CDR3 is 18 residues long. The CDR3 nucleotides read TGTGCCAGCAGTGAAGATGTGGGCCTAGCGGGATATTACAATGAGCAGTTCTTC. This encodes CASSEDVGLAGYYNEQFF.

The chain couples TRBV7-2 to TRBJ1-2; no clear D. The germline V gene encodes CDR1 SGHTA and CDR2 FQGNSA. The CDR3 has 15 amino acids. The germline V and J ends were trimmed by 1 base and 4 bases, with 13 bases remaining between them. CDR3 coding DNA: TGTGCCAGCAGCTTAGATTTTTACAGTCCCTATGGCTACACCTTC. Its protein product is CASSLDFYSPYGYTF.

The chain carries TRBV7-8 and TRBJ2-5, with D possibly TRBD2 on 5 matching bases. The CDR3 runs to 13 residues. Per the germline V gene, CDR1 is SGHVS and CDR2 is FQNEAQ. V gave up 5 bases and J gave up 4 bases, with 11 bases separating them. CDR3: CASSPEGRETQYF. The CDR3 DNA reads as TGTGCCAGCAGCCCCGAGGGTCGAGAGACCCAGTACTTC.

The V gene is TRBV6-5, the J gene TRBJ1-1, with D possibly matching TRBD1 (5 bases). Trimming shortened V by 8 bases and J by 11 bases, and 21 bases separated the two germline ends. From germline, CDR1 is MNHEY and CDR2 SVGAGI. The length of the CDR3 is 13 residues. The CDR3 region is CASPTEKGSYAFF. CDR3 sequence (DNA): TGTGCCAGCCCAACTGAAAAGGGGTCATACGCTTTCTTT.

This chain uses TRBV21-1 with TRBJ1-5; TRBD1 is taken as the D call from the table, unchecked against the DNA. TRBV21-1 is a known pseudogene. The CDR3 loop spans 16 amino acids. The CDR3 spells CASSTYLTGGFQPQHF. In DNA form, the CDR3 reads TGTGCCAGCAGCACCTATCTGACAGGGGGCTTTCAGCCCCAGCATTTT.

The V and J genes are TRBV27 and TRBJ2-7; D is perhaps TRBD1 (5 bases). The germline V gene has CDR1 MNHEY and CDR2 SMNVEV (reference sequence). Trimming removed 3 bases from V and 4 bases from J, with 22 bases in between. This CDR3 is built from 17 residues. The chain's CDR3 is CASSFVWGNSAAYEQYF. Here the CDR3 DNA reads TGTGCCAGCAGTTTTGTCTGGGGCAACAGCGCAGCTTACGAGCAGTACTTC.

The rearrangement uses TRBV19 and TRBJ1-5; D uncertain. Germline V gene lookup returns CDR1 LNHDA and CDR2 SQIVND (reference sequence). V was clipped by 2 bases and J by 2 bases, with 13 bases between them. CDR3 length: 16 amino acids. Written as DNA, the CDR3 is TGTGCCAGTAGTATAACCGGGAGAAGGGGCAATCAGCCCCAGCATTTT. Its protein is CASSITGRRGNQPQHF.

The V gene is TRBV6-5, the J gene TRBJ2-3, with TRBD2 identical over 8 bases. Germline values: CDR1 MNHEY, CDR2 SVGAGI. This CDR3 is built from 14 residues. Trimming took 5 bases from V and 6 from J; bases not matched to a gene: 7. This CDR3 reads CASSTGLAQDTQYF. In nucleotides, the CDR3 is TGTGCCAGCAGTACAGGACTAGCTCAGGATACGCAGTATTTT.

The rearrangement uses TRBV7-6 and TRBJ2-5; 7 bases are shared with TRBD2. The trim removed 1 base at V and 1 base at J, leaving 3 bases unmatched. This CDR3 has 15 amino acids. Germline values: CDR1 SGHVS, CDR2 FNYEAQ. The CDR3 reads CASSLVSSGQETQYF. CDR3 bases: TGTGCCAGCAGCTTAGTCTCTAGCGGCCAAGAGACCCAGTACTTC.

The rearrangement uses TRBV10-3 and TRBJ2-7; 9 nucleotides agree with TRBD1. Trimming cost V 4 bases and J 0 bases; bases outside gene matches: 1. Per the germline V gene, CDR1 is ENHRY and CDR2 is SYGVKD. The CDR3 spans 14 residues. CDR3 bases: TGTGCCATCAGTGCGGACAGGGGCTCCTACGAGCAGTACTTC. As protein: CAISADRGSYEQYF.

This rearrangement joins TRBV4-2 to TRBJ2-2; D is uncertain. The germline gives CDR1 LGHNA, CDR2 YNFKEQ. The CDR3 covers 13 residues. V gave up 2 bases and J gave up 11 bases, with 12 bases separating them. In nucleotides, the CDR3 is TGTGCCAGCAGCCAAAGGATCTGGGGAGAGCTGTTTTTT. It encodes CASSQRIWGELFF.

V and J are TRBV19 and TRBJ2-4; tentative D call: TRBD2 (5 bases). Per the germline V gene, CDR1 is LNHDA and CDR2 is SQIVND (reference sequence). Between the trimmed V and J ends, which lost 7 bases and 1 base, there was a span of 11 bases. The CDR3 covers 14 residues. The CDR3 protein is CASKGRGAKNIQYF. CDR3 coding DNA: TGTGCCAGTAAGGGTAGAGGGGCCAAAAACATTCAGTACTTC. The variable domain in full, with the rest retrieved from reference TRBV19 and TRBJ2-4, is DGGITQSPKYLFRKEGQNVTLSCEQNLNHDAMYWYRQDPGQGLRLIYYSQIVNDFQKGDIAEGYSVSREKKESFPLTVTSAQKNPTAFYLCASKGRGAKNIQYFGAGTRLSVL.

This chain connects TRBV5-1 to TRBJ1-2, with D possibly being TRBD1 (6 bases). The CDR3 is made up of 13 amino acids. Per germline, CDR1 SGHRS and CDR2 YFSETQ. V dropped 0 bases and J dropped 7 bases, with 10 bases sitting between them. The DNA of the CDR3 is TGCGCCAGCAGCTTGGCAGGGGATCTTGGCTACACCTTC. This codes for CASSLAGDLGYTF.

This sequence joins TRBV20-1 and TRBJ2-3, with D tentatively TRBD2 (5 bases). CDR1 is DFQATT and CDR2 is SNEGSKA in the germline V gene (reference sequence). There are 11 residues in the CDR3. The V end lost 6 bases, the J end lost 6 bases, and 10 bases lay between the germline ends. CDR3 coding DNA: TGCAGTGCAGGACCGGGGGATACGCAGTATTTT. Translating gives CSAGPGDTQYF.